This T cell receptor beta chain stems from a study of identical twins. The CDR3 covers 15 residues. V was pared by 5 bases and J by 4 bases, with 10 bases of the junction left unmatched. The germline CDR1 and CDR2 sequences are LNHNV and YYDKDF (reference sequence). A single record per CDR3 protein comes from TCRdb applying MiXCR to the 5' RACE reads. The sample holds hundreds of thousands of distinct CDR3 sequences, less than 9% seen once. These records were also assigned to another study, of yellow fever vaccine responses in identical twins. Turning to that study: Reportedly, twins showed a vaccine T cell response that looked partly convergent and partly personalized.

The sequenced material came from memory (CD45RO+) T cells sorted from blood. This chain connects TRBV15 to TRBJ2-7, with 8 bases identical to TRBD1. The source is a woman under 30 in good health. In DNA form, the CDR3 reads TGTGCCACCAGCCCGCGGACAGGGTCGATTTACGAGCAGTACGTC. Protein sequence: CATSPRTGSIYEQYV.